This T cell receptor (beta chain) was sequenced for a study of blood T cells in healthy people across ages. Overall study results and limits: Naive T cell percentage strongly correlated with TCR beta diversity. Any conclusive comparison of naive versus antigen-experienced cells was prevented by using unsorted PBMCs. Aged donors had fewer naive CD4+ cells and lower diversity than long-lived donors.

Then a second PCR, running about 7 to 11 cycles, was carried out with a sample-barcoded 5' primer and a J-beta primer mix. MiXCR, run by TCRdb on the 5' RACE reads, gives a single entry per CDR3 protein. The table has about 1.8 million distinct CDR3 sequences, less than 50% seen once. This clonotype was counted only a few times. Its antigen remains unknown. V gave up 3 bases and J gave up 5 bases, with 14 bases separating them. CDR1 KGHDR and CDR2 SFDVKD come from the germline V gene. This CDR3 has 15 amino acids. The chain recombines TRBV24-1 with TRBJ2-3, with D unclear. The sample consisted of blood. This receptor was identified in a middle-aged woman in good health. In DNA, the CDR3 is TGTGCCACCAGTGATGTGCGATCGGTCGGAGATACGCAGTATTTT. This codes for CATSDVRSVGDTQYF.